This record looks at one T cell receptor (beta chain) sequence and its context. Antigen: not known. The diagnoses drew upon clinical symptoms, serum thyroxine and TRAb, thyroid ultrasound and orbital computed tomography. Trimming shortened V by 1 base and J by 6 bases, and 13 bases separated the two germline ends. The CDR3 has 15 amino acids. CDR1 and CDR2 from the germline V gene are SGHVS and FNYEAQ. The sample originates from a study of T cells in Graves' hyperthyroidism and ophthalmopathy. TCR beta CDR3 region amplification was performed from RNA transcripts. RT-PCR in the first round (using the HTBI primer set) targeted the TCR CDR3. One entry per CDR3 protein, called by TCRdb with MiXCR from the multiplex PCR reads. Among 150,000 or so distinct CDR3 sequences listed, roughly 10% were seen once. Study-level points and caveats: Most thyroid clonotypes expanded above 0.001 were also detected in blood. In validation, the model predicted ophthalmopathy. These predictions came a median about 6 months before onset.

The V and J genes are TRBV7-6 and TRBJ1-5; D ambiguous. Input material: blood. The receptor's source is a woman between 18 and 29 years old with Graves' hyperthyroidism that later progressed to Graves' ophthalmopathy. The CDR3 coding sequence is TGTGCCAGCAGCTTAGAAGCCGGGTGGAGTCAGCCCCAGCATTTT. Protein product: CASSLEAGWSQPQHF.